Listed below are T cell receptor beta chains from one sample, sequenced in a study of technical replicates of blood from several donors. The table came from immunoSEQ multiplex PCR; TCRdb's copy has only in-frame clones and leaves some out. The sample has some 80,000 clones, about 96% seen once. The sequencing sample was made of T cells isolated from PBMCs. The source of these receptors is a human donor in good health. Each CDR3 is given with its conserved first and last residue. Clone size is given for some rows only: seen once, a few or many times, or a class if the clone is expanded.

v_call	clone_size	cdr3_aa
TRBV9	once	CASSPIAGTQYF
TRBV14	NA	CASSQGKYSGRDEQYF
TRBV30	once	CAWSITASYEQYF
TRBV7-2	NA	CASSSTYTGELFF
TRBV9	NA	CASSVGHRVMNTEAFF
TRBV2	NA	CASSPREMAQYF
TRBV9	NA	CASSVGVAVSYEQYF
TRBV19	NA	CASSKPGYNYGYTF
TRBV2	NA	CASSDSSIRTDTQYF
TRBV27	NA	CASSLSIGGLYGYTF
TRBV28	few	CASSTPSYRGTEAFF
TRBV11-2	NA	CASSPRTGDSREQFF
TRBV4-1	few	CASSQLDGEYQETQYF
TRBV30	once	CAWSTGPDTQYF
TRBV10-3	NA	CAISLQGFYTGELFF
TRBV2	NA	CASGPGQGYNEQFF
TRBV27	NA	CASSWGLADSYEQYF
TRBV6-5	NA	CASSYSSGATEAFF
TRBV18	few	CASSPARENTGELFF
TRBV13	NA	CASSLGGNYGYTF
TRBV6-5	NA	CASSGSGVPGELFF
TRBV29-1	NA	CSVEEDYSNQPQHF
TRBV27	NA	CASSLTGNRPQHF
TRBV9	NA	CASSVSGGQAYEQYF
TRBV9	NA	CASSVAGNVDVQETQYF
TRBV7-8	NA	CATAIWATGAGYEQYF
TRBV7-9	NA	CASSLGQFYGYTF
TRBV13	NA	CASSLAGTDTQYF
TRBV14	NA	CASSQVAGVGTGELFF
TRBV19	NA	CASSIRDVQPQHF
TRBV19	NA	CASSPQRETFYEQYF